The 21 T cell receptor beta chains reported below all come from one sample, sequenced in a study of beta chain features in type 1 diabetes. Of the isolated RNA, all was reverse transcribed, and so the sequenced material was expressed TCRB transcripts. This table comes from immunoSEQ multiplex PCR, and its TCRdb copy is limited to in-frame clones, with some not included. Of about 290,000 clones listed, 8% are singletons. Sequencing was carried out using central memory CD4+ T cells from blood. These receptors all stem from a woman between 18 and 30 years old in good health.

This clone was detected a few times. J is TRBJ2-4 and V is TRBV2; D unclear. V was clipped by 4 bases and J by 0 bases, with 13 bases between them. In germline, CDR1 is SNHLY, CDR2 FYNNEI. The CDR3 is made up of 16 amino acids. The CDR3 coding sequence is TGTGCCAGCAGTGGTTCGGGCAGGACAGCCAAAAACATTCAGTACTTC. Amino acid sequence: CASSGSGRTAKNIQYF.

CDR3 nucleotides: TGTGCCAGCAGTTTCTCAGGGGCCGGAACTAATGAAAAACTGTTTTTT. Translation gives CASSFSGAGTNEKLFF. The V call is TRBV28, the J call TRBJ1-4, with a tentative D call TRBD1 (6 bases). Germline loops: CDR1 MDHEN, CDR2 SYDVKM. The CDR3 has 16 amino acids. Deletions cut 3 bases from V and 1 base from J, with 12 bases between. Using reference TRBV28 and TRBJ1-4 for the parts outside the CDR3, the full variable domain is DVKVTQSSRYLVKRTGEKVFLECVQDMDHENMFWYRQDPGLGLRLIYFSYDVKMKEKGDIPEGYSVSREKKERFSLILESASTNQTSMYLCASSFSGAGTNEKLFFGSGTQLSVL.

This clone has more than one count but fewer than ten. CDR3 region: CASSPLAGSNEQYF. CDR3 sequence (DNA): TGTGCCAGCAGCCCCCTCGCCGGGTCGAACGAGCAGTACTTC. The chain recombines TRBV7-2 with TRBJ2-7; D not resolved. V was shortened by 5 bases and J by 5 bases, with 16 bases between the two germline ends. Germline V gene lookup returns CDR1 SGHTA and CDR2 FQGNSA. The CDR3 has 14 amino acids.

This clone has at least ten counts. One end of the junction does not line up with germline, which may come from a read error. The chain uses TRBV14 and TRBJ1-2; D remains unclear. Germline loops: CDR1 SGHDN, CDR2 FVKESK. CDR3 length equals 13 residues. CDR3 in DNA: TGTGCCAGCAGCGAAGAGCCCATGGATGGCTACACCTTC. Translation: CASSEEPMDGYTF.

The chain employs TRBV11-2 and TRBJ2-7; D might be TRBD1 (6 bases). Germline V CDR1 and CDR2: SGHAT, FQNNGV. The V and J ends lost 0 bases and 5 bases respectively, with 14 bases between them. The CDR3 contains 15 residues. CDR3 loop: CASSLDPGRGNEQYF. DNA for the CDR3: TGTGCCAGCAGCTTAGATCCGGGAAGGGGGAACGAGCAGTACTTC.

The CDR3 sequence: CASSTRDSWRGNTEAFF. The CDR3 bases are TGTGCCAGTAGTACCCGGGACAGCTGGAGAGGGAACACTGAAGCTTTCTTT. The rearrangement links TRBV19 to TRBJ1-1; 7 positions match TRBD1. This CDR3 spans 17 amino acids. Trimming at V came to 4 bases and at J to 1 base, leaving 12 bases not matched to a gene. Germline values: CDR1 LNHDA, CDR2 SQIVND (reference sequence).

There are a few counts of this clone. The chain recombines TRBV29-1 with TRBJ1-2; 11 nucleotides match TRBD1. With 6 bases clipped from V and 3 bases from J, the junction kept 3 bases outside the gene matches. Germline V gene data show CDR1 as SQVTM and CDR2 as ANQGSEA. The CDR3 has 13 residues. Here the CDR3 DNA reads TGCAGCGTCTGGACAGGGGGCGACTATGGCTACACCTTC. It encodes CSVWTGGDYGYTF.

This clone was detected a few times. This rearrangement joins TRBV20-1 to TRBJ2-7; 7 positions agree with TRBD1. Germline V gene lookup returns CDR1 DFQATT and CDR2 SNEGSKA (reference sequence). The trim removed 6 bases at V and 2 bases at J, leaving 1 base unmatched. The CDR3 contains 11 residues. The DNA of the CDR3 is TGCAGTGCCCAGGGGGCCTACGAGCAGTACGTC. As protein: CSAQGAYEQYV.

The chain couples TRBV13 to TRBJ2-7; D not resolved. CDR1 and CDR2 from the germline V gene are PRHDT and FYEKMQ (reference sequence). The V end was cut by 3 bases, the J end by 3 bases, with 12 bases between. This CDR3 comprises 14 residues. CDR3 amino acids: CASSLAQSRYEQYF. CDR3 bases: TGTGCCAGCAGCTTGGCACAATCCCGCTACGAGCAGTACTTC.

The CDR3 DNA reads TGTGCCAGCAGTGTGACAGGGGTCTACGGCAATCAGCCCCAGCATTTT. Its protein is CASSVTGVYGNQPQHF. The chain couples TRBV6-1 to TRBJ1-5, with 8 bases that match TRBD1. V lost 4 bases, J lost 2 bases, and 7 bases stayed unmatched. Germline V gene lookup returns CDR1 MNHNS and CDR2 SASEGT. The CDR3 length is 16 residues.

This clone occurred a few times. The chain combines TRBV19 with TRBJ2-1; D unresolved. Germline V lookup: CDR1 LNHDA, CDR2 SQIVND (reference sequence). This CDR3 region has 13 residues. With 3 bases removed from V and 3 bases from J, the gap between germline ends came to 6 bases. In DNA form, the CDR3 reads TGTGCCAGTAGTATCGGTAGCTACAATGAGCAGTTCTTC. It translates to CASSIGSYNEQFF.

V usage is TRBV7-2 and J usage is TRBJ1-1; TRBD1 might be the D (5 bases). In germline, CDR1 is SGHTA, CDR2 FQGNSA. This CDR3 is 14 amino acids long. V lost 5 bases and J 1 base, leaving 11 bases between the germline ends. The CDR3 DNA follows: TGTGCCAGCAGCACGAAGGGGTGGAACACTGAAGCTTTCTTT. This gives the protein CASSTKGWNTEAFF.

This chain links TRBV7-9 with TRBJ1-2; 7 bases line up with TRBD1. This CDR3 is built from 17 residues. Unmatched junction bases numbered 19, after V lost 4 bases and J lost 8 bases. Per germline, CDR1 SEHNR and CDR2 FQNEAQ (reference sequence). For the CDR3, the DNA is TGTGCCAGCAGCTACGACAGGGATCTACTGCCTATGGGCGGCTACACCTTC. Residues: CASSYDRDLLPMGGYTF.

This clone was found a few times. The same CDR3 is also encoded by other DNA sequences in this sample. The chain employs TRBV18 and TRBJ1-1, with a possible D match to TRBD1 (5 bases). Germline CDR1 and CDR2: KGHSH and LQKENI. V was clipped by 6 bases and J by 1 base, with 9 bases between them. This CDR3 contains 13 residues. This chain's CDR3 is CASSPRGNTEAFF. CDR3 nucleotides: TGTGCCAGCTCGCCTAGGGGGAACACTGAAGCTTTCTTT. The variable domain in full, with the rest retrieved from reference TRBV18 and TRBJ1-1, is NAGVMQNPRHLVRRRGQEARLRCSPMKGHSHVYWYRQLPEEGLKFMVYLQKENIIDESGMPKERFSAEFPKEGPSILRIQQVVRGDSAAYFCASSPRGNTEAFFGQGTRLTVV.

This clone showed up just a few times. The chain is built from TRBV5-4 and TRBJ2-5; a possible D gene is TRBD1 (6 bases). Germline V gene lookup returns CDR1 SGHNT and CDR2 YYREEE (reference sequence). V was clipped by 3 bases and J by 2 bases, with 14 bases between them. This CDR3 is 15 amino acids long. The CDR3 sequence: CASSWGQQRQETQYF. CDR3 nucleotides: TGTGCCAGCAGCTGGGGGCAGCAAAGACAAGAGACCCAGTACTTC.

The table lists this clone with a few counts. The gene calls are TRBV9 and TRBJ1-3; 7 bases fit TRBD1. The CDR3 totals 15 residues. Germline-derived CDR1 and CDR2 are SGDLS and YYNGEE. V was clipped by 3 bases and J by 4 bases; unmatched bases: 7. This CDR3 is CASSAAGTDGNTIYF. The CDR3, as DNA: TGTGCCAGCAGCGCAGCCGGGACAGACGGAAACACCATATATTTT.

This clone has more than one count but fewer than ten. The genes are TRBV6-5 and TRBJ2-7; D uncertain. Trimming removed 6 bases at V and 3 bases at J, with 12 bases between. The CDR3 is 13 amino acids. Germline V lookup: CDR1 MNHEY, CDR2 SVGAGI. Written as DNA, the CDR3 is TGTGCCAGCAGCCAAGGACCTTACTACGAGCAGTACTTC. Its protein is CASSQGPYYEQYF.

The chain is built from TRBV6-5 and TRBJ1-2; D is unresolved. CDR1 and CDR2 from the germline V gene are MNHEY and SVGAGI. This CDR3 is built from 12 residues. V lost 4 bases and J 4 bases, leaving 7 bases between the germline ends. The CDR3 nucleotides read TGTGCCAGCAGTTCGCCACTCTATGGCTACACCTTC. Its translation: CASSSPLYGYTF.

The rearrangement joins TRBV7-2 to TRBJ2-5; D remains unclear. CDR3 size: 12 residues. Germline V CDR1 and CDR2: SGHTA, FQGNSA. V was shortened by 3 bases and J by 2 bases, with 4 bases between the two germline ends. The CDR3 coding sequence is TGTGCCAGCAGCTTCCGTCAAGAGACCCAGTACTTC. This translates into CASSFRQETQYF. Looking up the rest from reference TRBV7-2 and TRBJ2-5 gives the full variable domain: GAGVSQSPSNKVTEKGKDVELRCDPISGHTALYWYRQSLGQGLEFLIYFQGNSAPDKSGLPSDRFSAERTGGSVSTLTIQRTQQEDSAVYLCASSFRQETQYFGPGTRLLVL.

CDR3 sequence reads: CASKEATGAIYEQYF. DNA of the CDR3: TGCGCCAGCAAAGAAGCGACAGGAGCCATCTACGAGCAGTACTTC. The chain is built from TRBV10-2 and TRBJ2-7; tentatively, D is TRBD1 (6 bases). V was clipped by 7 bases and J by 3 bases, with 19 bases between them. Germline assignment: CDR1 WSHSY and CDR2 SAAADI. The CDR3 has 15 amino acids.

Only a few counts were recorded for this clone. V is TRBV4-2 and J is TRBJ2-3, with 10 bases aligning to TRBD1. Unmatched junction bases numbered 5, after V lost 2 bases and J lost 0 bases. From germline, CDR1 is LGHNA and CDR2 YNFKEQ. The CDR3 totals 17 residues. The CDR3 DNA follows: TGTGCCAGCAGCCAAAGTTGGGACAGGGGAAGCACAGATACGCAGTATTTT. It is translated as CASSQSWDRGSTDTQYF.